The present T cell receptor beta chain was sequenced within a study of beta chain features in type 1 diabetes. Study in general: Investigators examined roughly 99,000,000 sorted cells across all samples.

Expressed TCRB transcripts were sequenced, since all the RNA that had been isolated was reverse transcribed. The table came from immunoSEQ multiplex PCR; TCRdb's copy has only in-frame clones and leaves some out. The profile shows more than 550,000 clones, around 15% of them singletons. The single heparinised draw taken from each donor contained about 110 mL of blood on average. With 2 bases removed from V and 4 bases from J, the gap between germline ends came to 15 bases. This CDR3 spans 14 amino acids. Germline values: CDR1 GTSNPN, CDR2 SVGIG (reference sequence). Whole-study results and caveats: Within each of all four CD4+ subsets, Type 1 diabetes patients had TCRB CDR3s that were moderately but significantly shorter. A pattern of fewer insertions and more deletions at VDJ junctions was seen in type 1 diabetes patients. The naive, central memory and Treg TCRB repertoires looked more alike in patients than they did in healthy donors.

In the case of this clone: Antigen specificity is unknown.

The sequence came from a man aged 18 to 30 with type 1 diabetes. The chain has TRBV30 and TRBJ2-7, with D maybe TRBD1 (6 bases). Sequencing was performed on naive CD4+ T cells from blood. The CDR3 loop is CAWSYLTGGYEQYF. In nucleotides, the CDR3 is TGTGCCTGGAGTTATTTGACAGGTGGGTACGAGCAGTACTTC.